The 20 T cell receptor beta chains listed next were all sequenced from one sample in a study of early T cells in non-severe SARS-CoV-2 infection. TCRdb reanalysed the 5' RACE reads using MiXCR and keeps one entry per CDR3 protein. The sample shows roughly 51,000 distinct CDR3 sequences, 8.5% to 10% of them seen only once. The specimen sequenced was whole blood. The receptors come from an adult who was a healthcare worker with PCR-confirmed SARS-CoV-2 infection or an uninfected control (not recorded which).

This chain links TRBV25-1 with TRBJ2-7; D ambiguous. The CDR3 is 14 amino acids. Germline V gene lookup returns CDR1 MGHDK and CDR2 SYGVNS. The V and J ends lost 3 bases and 5 bases respectively, with 14 bases between them. CDR3 DNA sequence: TGTGCCAGCAGTGACCCCATGCTTGTCAACGAGCAGTACTTC. Its translation: CASSDPMLVNEQYF.

This clonotype has at least ten counts. The gene calls are TRBV7-9 and TRBJ2-1; no firm D call. With 0 bases removed from V and 9 bases from J, the gap between germline ends came to 9 bases. Germline CDR1 reads SEHNR; CDR2 reads FQNEAQ (reference sequence). The CDR3 length is 13 residues. The CDR3 nucleotides read TGTGCCAGCAGCTTAGCGGACGCGGCTGAGCAGTTCTTC. The encoded protein is CASSLADAAEQFF.

This clonotype has at least ten counts. V and J are TRBV3-1 and TRBJ1-1, with D hard to call. Per the germline V gene, CDR1 is LGHDT and CDR2 is YNNKEL (reference sequence). Deletions cut 0 bases from V and 3 bases from J, with 14 bases between. The CDR3 spans 16 residues. The CDR3 DNA is TGTGCCAGCAGCCAAGATGGACTGCCCGGGGACACTGAAGCTTTCTTT. Translation gives CASSQDGLPGDTEAFF.

Ten or more counts support this clonotype. The chain joins TRBV20-1 to TRBJ1-2; TRBD1 aligns across 7 bases. From germline, CDR1 is DFQATT and CDR2 SNEGSKA (reference sequence). The junction had 2 bases not matched to a gene; V was cut back by 0 bases and J by 1 base. The CDR3 sequence is 14 residues long. The CDR3 loop is CSARDGDSNYGYTF. The CDR3, as DNA: TGCAGTGCTAGAGACGGGGACAGTAACTATGGCTACACCTTC.

This clonotype was found a few times. The CDR3 nucleotides are TGTGCCAGCAGCTTAGCGTCAGCCGGCGAGCAGTACTTC. Residues: CASSLASAGEQYF. The genes are TRBV7-2 and TRBJ2-7, with D uncertain. CDR3 length: 13 residues. The germline V gene has CDR1 SGHTA and CDR2 FQGNSA. Trimming removed 0 bases from V and 6 bases from J, with 9 bases in between.

J is TRBJ1-1 and V is TRBV29-1; unclear D gene. Trimming pared 4 bases from V and 7 bases from J, leaving 10 bases between. Germline V lookup: CDR1 SQVTM, CDR2 ANQGSEA. The CDR3 contains 11 residues. CDR3 in DNA: TGCAGCGTTGTGGTTGCAATTGAAGCTTTCTTT. Translating it yields CSVVVAIEAFF. Full variable domain (outside the CDR3, taken from reference TRBV29-1 and TRBJ1-1): SAVISQKPSRDICQRGTSLTIQCQVDSQVTMMFWYRQQPGQSLTLIATANQGSEATYESGFVIDKFPISRPNLTFSTLTVSNMSPEDSSIYLCSVVVAIEAFFGQGTRLTVV.

The chain carries TRBV28 and TRBJ1-2; D gene unclear. Trimming stripped 4 bases from V and 0 bases from J, with 15 bases between. Germline CDR1 and CDR2: MDHEN and SYDVKM. The CDR3 length is 16 residues. The CDR3 loop reads CASSSVATWANYGYTF. The DNA for the CDR3 is TGTGCCAGCAGTTCCGTGGCGACATGGGCTAACTATGGCTACACCTTC.

In this sample, this clonotype turned up many times. The rearrangement joins TRBV30 to TRBJ1-1; D perhaps matches TRBD1 (6 bases). The CDR3 loop spans 12 amino acids. Germline V lookup: CDR1 GTSNPN, CDR2 SVGIG (reference sequence). The V gene lost 3 bases and the J gene lost 6 bases, with 11 bases spanning the gap. CDR3 sequence: CAWSRGQSEAFF. The CDR3 DNA reads as TGTGCCTGGAGCCGTGGACAGTCTGAAGCTTTCTTT.

The V call is TRBV4-2, the J call TRBJ2-3; D is unresolved. V lost 1 base and J 5 bases, leaving 13 bases between the germline ends. The CDR3 is 15 residues long. The V gene's germline CDR1 is LGHNA and CDR2 YNFKEQ. CDR3 nucleotides: TGTGCCAGCAGCCAAGGCCTGTGGGCGAAAGATACGCAGTATTTT. It translates to CASSQGLWAKDTQYF.

This clonotype was picked up a small number of times. The chain uses TRBV9 and TRBJ2-7, with D perhaps TRBD2 (6 bases). Germline V gene data show CDR1 as SGDLS and CDR2 as YYNGEE. The CDR3 sequence is 14 residues long. The V end lost 6 bases, the J end lost 0 bases, and 13 bases lay between the germline ends. CDR3 amino acids: CASTPGESSYEQYF. The DNA of the CDR3 is TGTGCCAGCACCCCGGGGGAGAGCTCCTACGAGCAGTACTTC.

In its sample, this clonotype was seen a few times. The V and J genes are TRBV11-2 and TRBJ1-1; D is undetermined. Trimming shortened V by 4 bases and J by 0 bases, and 12 bases separated the two germline ends. Germline values: CDR1 SGHAT, CDR2 FQNNGV. The CDR3 has 15 residues. CDR3 sequence reads: CASSYPEDLNTEAFF. CDR3 nucleotide sequence: TGTGCCAGCAGCTACCCGGAAGACTTGAACACTGAAGCTTTCTTT.

The chain carries TRBV7-9 and TRBJ2-7, with D perhaps TRBD1 or TRBD2 (7 bases each). Trimming pared 5 bases from V and 6 bases from J, leaving 17 bases between. Germline CDR1 reads SEHNR; CDR2 reads FQNEAQ (reference sequence). The CDR3 has 14 amino acids. CDR3 in DNA: TGTGCCAGCAGCACTTTCGACAGGGAGGGCGAGCAGTACTTC. It translates to CASSTFDREGEQYF.

V is TRBV5-1 and J is TRBJ1-5, with a tentative D call TRBD1 (6 bases). Germline values: CDR1 SGHRS, CDR2 YFSETQ. This CDR3 region has 14 residues. V lost 0 bases and J lost 7, with 11 bases in between. The CDR3 protein is CASSLGQGTQPQHF. Here the CDR3 DNA reads TGCGCCAGCAGCTTGGGGCAGGGGACGCAGCCCCAGCATTTT.

This clonotype was recorded a few times. This sequence joins TRBV28 and TRBJ2-7; TRBD1 matches at 7 bases. This CDR3 comprises 13 residues. The V and J ends lost 3 bases and 4 bases, in that order; junction bases with no gene match: 3. Germline assignment: CDR1 MDHEN and CDR2 SYDVKM. In DNA, the CDR3 is TGTGCCAGCAGTTTTATACAGGGGTACGAGCAGTACTTC. This gives the protein CASSFIQGYEQYF.

This chain uses TRBV2 with TRBJ1-2; D possibly corresponds to TRBD1 (5 bases). Germline CDR1 and CDR2: SNHLY and FYNNEI. The CDR3 totals 13 residues. The V gene lost 3 bases and the J gene lost 4 bases, with 9 bases spanning the gap. The DNA of the CDR3 is TGTGCCAGCAGTGAGGGGGATTCCTATGGCTACACCTTC. Residues: CASSEGDSYGYTF.

This clonotype has just a few counts. Here the CDR3 reads CATSRGLAGESDTQYF. CDR3 sequence (DNA): TGTGCCACCAGCCGAGGACTAGCGGGAGAGTCAGATACGCAGTATTTT. V usage is TRBV15 and J usage is TRBJ2-3, with 13 bases aligning to TRBD2. Germline V gene lookup returns CDR1 LNHNV and CDR2 YYDKDF (reference sequence). The V gene end was trimmed by 5 bases and the J gene end by 4 bases; junction bases not matched to a gene: 6. This CDR3 is built from 16 residues.

This chain uses TRBV5-1 with TRBJ2-1, with D uncertain. Per germline, CDR1 SGHRS and CDR2 YFSETQ. Trimming cost V 1 base and J 14 bases, with 13 bases left between them. This CDR3 is built from 12 residues. CDR3 region: CASSLPSRWEFF. The CDR3 DNA reads TGCGCCAGCAGCTTGCCCTCCCGGTGGGAGTTCTTC.

The V call is TRBV24-1, the J call TRBJ2-2, with 9 bases that match TRBD1. The CDR3 spans 16 residues. V gave up 4 bases and J gave up 4 bases; unmatched junction bases: 6. Germline V gene data show CDR1 as KGHDR and CDR2 as SFDVKD. CDR3 sequence: CATSEGTGSGTGELFF. The CDR3 DNA reads as TGTGCCACCAGTGAAGGGACAGGGAGCGGCACCGGGGAGCTGTTTTTT.

This clonotype was recorded many times. CDR3 sequence (DNA): TGCGCCAGCAGCTTATTTGACAGAGACTACACTGAAGCTTTCTTT. This codes for CASSLFDRDYTEAFF. The rearrangement joins TRBV5-1 to TRBJ1-1; D is perhaps TRBD1 (5 bases). Trimming removed 2 bases at V and 3 bases at J, with 14 bases between. CDR3 length: 15 amino acids. Looked up from germline, CDR1 is SGHRS and CDR2 is YFSETQ.

The chain employs TRBV20-1 and TRBJ1-4, with TRBD1 matching over 7 bases. Looked up from germline, CDR1 is DFQATT and CDR2 is SNEGSKA (reference sequence). The CDR3 runs 16 residues. Trimming took 5 bases from V and 3 from J; bases not matched to a gene: 12. DNA of the CDR3: TGCAGTGCTCAAACCAATACCGGGACAGCTAATGAAAAACTGTTTTTT. Translating gives CSAQTNTGTANEKLFF.